Below, 19 T cell receptor beta chains from the same sample are listed, as sequenced in a study of cytomegalovirus exposure and HLA in healthy donors. PCR employed 60 Vbeta and 13 Jbeta primers. Libraries were prepared by immunoSEQ multiplex PCR; TCRdb keeps only in-frame clonotypes and omits some of them. The repertoire holds 89,000 or so clones, with 65% to 75% as singletons. Sequencing input: PBMCs. The receptor source for this set is a man between 60 and 75 years old in good health and CMV-seronegative.

V gene TRBV9 combines with J gene TRBJ2-5; TRBD2 matches at 7 bases. Germline CDR1 is SGDLS and CDR2 is YYNGEE. CDR3 length: 14 amino acids. Germline trimming cut 6 bases from V and 4 bases from J; bases unmatched to any gene: 9. CDR3 protein: CASNIGLVGETQYF. The CDR3 nucleotides read TGTGCCAGCAACATAGGACTAGTCGGAGAGACCCAGTACTTC. Using reference TRBV9 and TRBJ2-5 for the parts outside the CDR3, the full variable domain is DSGVTQTPKHLITATGQRVTLRCSPRSGDLSVYWYQQSLDQGLQFLIQYYNGEERAKGNILERFSAQQFPDLHSELNLSSLELGDSALYFCASNIGLVGETQYFGPGTRLLVL.

The chain joins TRBV10-3 to TRBJ2-3, with D perhaps matching TRBD1 (6 bases). Trimming shortened V by 5 bases and J by 5 bases, and 11 bases separated the two germline ends. Germline V CDR1 and CDR2: ENHRY, SYGVKD. The CDR3 is made up of 13 amino acids. CDR3 sequence reads: CAISLDRVDTQYF. The CDR3 DNA is TGTGCCATCAGTTTGGACAGAGTAGATACGCAGTATTTT.

This clone was counted between two and nine times. The CDR3: CASKSGARDTEAFF. Here the CDR3 DNA reads TGCGCCAGTAAATCAGGGGCCAGGGACACTGAAGCTTTCTTT. The rearrangement joins TRBV5-1 to TRBJ1-1; D may be TRBD1 (6 bases). The CDR3 consists of 14 residues. Trimming pared 8 bases from V and 3 bases from J, leaving 17 bases between. Germline V lookup: CDR1 SGHRS, CDR2 YFSETQ.

The chain is built from TRBV7-9 and TRBJ2-5, with 11 bases fitting TRBD1. The last part of the DNA fits TRBJ2-7 better; the J call may be wrong. Germline CDR1 and CDR2: SEHNR and FQNEAQ (reference sequence). The CDR3 has 14 amino acids. The CDR3 region has the DNA TGTGCCAGCAGCTCCCCGGGACAGGGGGACGAGCAGTACTTC. It translates to CASSSPGQGDEQYF.

This rearrangement joins TRBV6-1 to TRBJ2-7, with D maybe TRBD2 (5 bases). Germline CDR1 is MNHNS and CDR2 is SASEGT. This CDR3 is built from 13 residues. Trimming removed 5 bases from V and 3 bases from J, with 11 bases in between. In nucleotides, the CDR3 is TGTGCCAGCAGTCTCCGAGGGAGCTACGAGCAGTACTTC. Translated, it gives CASSLRGSYEQYF.

The chain is built from TRBV19 and TRBJ2-7, with 7 bases fitting TRBD2. Germline CDR1 and CDR2: LNHDA and SQIVND (reference sequence). V shed 4 bases and J 2 bases; nucleotides not matched to a gene: 5. This CDR3 has 14 amino acids. CDR3 loop: CASSTSGVPYEQYF. The CDR3 DNA reads TGTGCCAGTAGTACGAGCGGGGTGCCCTACGAGCAGTACTTC.

J is TRBJ2-5 and V is TRBV7-8; 7 nucleotides match TRBD2. CDR1 SGHVS and CDR2 FQNEAQ come from the germline V gene. The CDR3 has 13 amino acids. The J segment lost 3 bases and the V segment lost 5 bases, leaving 3 bases of the junction unmatched. The CDR3 region is CASSLRGEETQYF. As DNA, the CDR3 is TGTGCCAGCAGCCTCCGGGGGGAAGAGACCCAGTACTTC.

The V call is TRBV9, the J call TRBJ2-1; 9 nucleotides agree with TRBD1. This CDR3 contains 16 residues. Germline CDR1 SGDLS, CDR2 YYNGEE. The V and J ends lost 4 bases and 4 bases, in that order; junction bases with no gene match: 9. The CDR3, as DNA: TGTGCCAGCAGCCCCCCCTCTGGACAGGGGTACAATGAGCAGTTCTTC. Translation: CASSPPSGQGYNEQFF.

In its sample, this clone was seen a few times. V gene TRBV25-1 combines with J gene TRBJ2-7; D not certain. V was trimmed by 6 bases and J by 1 base, leaving 10 bases between them. This CDR3 has 13 residues. The germline gives CDR1 MGHDK, CDR2 SYGVNS. The CDR3 protein is CASRPDTSYEQYF. For the CDR3, the DNA is TGTGCCAGCAGACCCGACACTTCCTACGAGCAGTACTTC.

The chain has TRBV5-1 and TRBJ2-7; D might be TRBD1 (6 bases). CDR1 and CDR2 (germline): SGHRS, YFSETQ. The CDR3 is 13 residues long. Trimming shortened V by 0 bases and J by 7 bases, and 11 bases separated the two germline ends. The CDR3, as DNA: TGCGCCAGCAGCTTGGCCCCAGGGGCTGAGCAGTACTTC. This encodes CASSLAPGAEQYF.

The chain combines TRBV7-8 with TRBJ2-6; a possible D gene is TRBD2 (5 bases). Germline assignment: CDR1 SGHVS and CDR2 FQNEAQ. The CDR3 loop spans 22 amino acids. V shed 5 bases and J shed 0 bases, with 29 bases lying between them. The CDR3 loop is CASSPLHPALSDWSSGANVLTF. DNA for the CDR3: TGTGCCAGCAGCCCCTTACATCCGGCCCTTTCGGACTGGAGCTCTGGGGCCAACGTCCTGACTTTC.

The gene calls are TRBV6-1 and TRBJ1-6, with D perhaps TRBD1 (6 bases). CDR3 length equals 14 residues. Between the trimmed V and J ends, which lost 8 bases and 6 bases, there was a span of 14 bases. Germline V CDR1 and CDR2: MNHNS, SASEGT. As DNA, the CDR3 is TGTGCCAGCGGGGGGGCTAGGGGTAATTCACCCCTCCACTTT. It codes for CASGGARGNSPLHF.

This clone was detected only a few times. The chain has TRBV7-6 and TRBJ1-6; D may be TRBD1 (6 bases). The V gene lost 4 bases and the J gene lost 8 bases, with 12 bases spanning the gap. Germline loops: CDR1 SGHVS, CDR2 FNYEAQ. The CDR3 has 14 residues. CDR3 sequence: CASSYDRIDSPLHF. The CDR3 nucleotides are TGTGCCAGCAGCTACGACAGGATTGATTCACCCCTCCACTTT.

The J gene is TRBJ2-7, the V gene TRBV5-6; tentative D call: TRBD2 (5 bases). The germline CDR1 and CDR2 sequences are SGHDT and YYEEEE. The CDR3 extends over 13 amino acids. V gave up 0 bases and J gave up 5 bases, with 9 bases separating them. CDR3 sequence: CASSLDPRDEQYF. CDR3 nucleotide sequence: TGTGCCAGCAGCTTGGACCCGAGGGACGAGCAGTACTTC.

This clone occurred a few times. J is TRBJ2-7 and V is TRBV5-1; D might be TRBD1 (5 bases). The V end was cut by 6 bases, the J end by 5 bases, with 18 bases between. The CDR3 covers 14 residues. Germline-derived CDR1 and CDR2 are SGHRS and YFSETQ. CDR3 protein: CASTPTPGSHEQYF. CDR3 nucleotides: TGCGCCAGCACCCCGACCCCAGGGTCCCACGAGCAGTACTTC.

The chain uses TRBV6-5 and TRBJ2-5, with TRBD2 matching 11 bases. This CDR3 has 16 residues. V lost 1 base to trimming and J lost 5 bases; unmatched junction nucleotides: 6. Germline loops: CDR1 MNHEY, CDR2 SVGAGI. For the CDR3, the DNA is TGTGCCAGCAGTTACTTGAAAACTAGCGGGGGCGAGACCCAGTACTTC. Protein: CASSYLKTSGGETQYF.

This clone appeared a few times. The chain is built from TRBV7-8 and TRBJ2-7; weak D call: TRBD2 (7 bases). Trimming pared 1 base from V and 6 bases from J, leaving 13 bases between. The CDR3 loop spans 14 amino acids. Germline CDR1 SGHVS, CDR2 FQNEAQ. CDR3 amino acids: CASSLGGGALEQYF. The CDR3 bases are TGTGCCAGCAGCTTAGGAGGGGGGGCCCTCGAGCAGTACTTC.

This clone was detected only once. The same CDR3 arises from other DNA sequences in this sample as well. The rearrangement links TRBV4-1 to TRBJ2-5; 9 bases match TRBD2. This CDR3 spans 14 amino acids. The ends lost 1 base at V and 5 bases at J; junction bases unmatched: 2. CDR1 and CDR2 (germline): MGHRA, YSYEKL. CDR3 in amino acids: CASSQGAGGETQYF. CDR3 nucleotide sequence: TGCGCCAGCAGCCAAGGCGCGGGAGGGGAGACCCAGTACTTC.

J is TRBJ2-7 and V is TRBV19, with a weak D call TRBD2 (6 bases). Germline CDR1 reads LNHDA; CDR2 reads SQIVND (reference sequence). V lost 4 bases, J lost 0 bases, and 22 bases lay in between. The CDR3 sequence is 18 residues long. DNA for the CDR3: TGTGCCAGTAGTAGGTTCGGGGGAGGAACGCAACCCTCCTACGAGCAGTACTTC. It yields the protein CASSRFGGGTQPSYEQYF.